This T cell receptor beta chain emerged from a study of T cells in Graves' hyperthyroidism and ophthalmopathy. The CDR3 totals 14 residues. The germline V gene encodes CDR1 SNHLY and CDR2 FYNNEI. V gave up 8 bases and J gave up 4 bases; unmatched junction bases: 11. Amplification of TCR beta CDR3 regions was performed using RNA transcripts as template. First-round RT-PCR targeting the TCR CDR3 was performed with the HTBI primer set. Via MiXCR, TCRdb re-called the multiplex PCR reads, giving one row per CDR3 protein. There are 360,000 or so distinct CDR3 sequences in the sample; roughly 15% occur only once, and approximately 20% lies in the top ten. This clonotype was observed a few times.

This chain uses TRBV2 with TRBJ2-7, with TRBD1 matching over 7 bases. The sequenced sample consisted of blood. The receptor was isolated from a woman between 55 and 75 years old with Graves' ophthalmopathy. The CDR3 protein is CASGAGTVQYEQYF. Here the CDR3 DNA reads TGTGCCAGCGGGGCAGGGACAGTCCAATACGAGCAGTACTTC.